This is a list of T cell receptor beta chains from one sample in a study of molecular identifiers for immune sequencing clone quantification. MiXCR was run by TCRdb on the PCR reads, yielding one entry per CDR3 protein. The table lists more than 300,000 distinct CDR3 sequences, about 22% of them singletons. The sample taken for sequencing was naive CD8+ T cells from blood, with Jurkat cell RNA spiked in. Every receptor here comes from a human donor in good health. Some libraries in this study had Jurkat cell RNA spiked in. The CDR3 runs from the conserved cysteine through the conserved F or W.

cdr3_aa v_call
CATSGGGSTDTQYF TRBV24-1
CASSLEPDGEQYF TRBV5-6
CASSADRYTEAFF TRBV7-2
CASSLVGHNAEAFF TRBV7-6
CASSWDSMNTEAFF TRBV5-5
CAGSRAGQTLAKNIQYF TRBV27
CASSQTGGYTEAFF TRBV27
CASRVTVREDGFF TRBV6-1
CASSQEGTFTDTQYF TRBV4-2
CASSTTGAGAYEQYF TRBV27
CASSLLSQSSYNEQFF TRBV12-3/TRBV12-4
CASSYRPGANEKLFF TRBV6-5
CASSLDGSSYNSPLHF TRBV5-1
CAVVTGVRTSGAESSYNEQFF TRBV12-3/TRBV12-4
CASSLGTGGRNTGELFF TRBV27
CSASIAGWEKLFF TRBV20-1
CASSFVLGENTEAFF TRBV5-5
CASSSGQASSYEQYF TRBV2
CATSSLYQETQYF TRBV15
CASSLAAGDPYNEQFF TRBV5-1
CASSLVRAAQETQYF TRBV7-2
CASSFVGVDTQYF TRBV7-9
CASSLADRANTEAFF TRBV5-6
CAVRDSPNQPQHF TRBV2
CASSYSPSGDKKLFF TRBV6-6
CASSYGQGIQPQHF TRBV6-5
CASRGRQEKAFF TRBV6-5
CSVPTRTGEGYTF TRBV29-1
CASSQMGQGLGQPQHF TRBV4-1
CASSLVLAGRPYEQYF TRBV3-1
CASSPGTEFYEQYF TRBV7-2
CASSMWTGGEKLFF TRBV19
CASRRVPEAFF TRBV5-6
CASNPDWAGTSSYEQYF TRBV7-9
CATSEAGGRGTQYF TRBV24-1
CASRRGGGLETQYF TRBV28
CASSLVVVRETQYF TRBV7-9
CASSYVLAGKYTGELFF TRBV6-2/TRBV6-3
CASSAYRGRTDTQYF TRBV12-3/TRBV12-4
CASRLTGGNQPQHF TRBV27
CASRPSGPYYNSPLHF TRBV27
CASSIRPVGDTQYF TRBV12-3/TRBV12-4
CSVVGAGGSTYEQYF TRBV29-1
CASRLWQGFTDTQYF TRBV6-5
CASSAGDLGQETQYF TRBV5-1
CASGSTGTISGANVLTF TRBV12-5
CASGGTGASYEQYF TRBV6-6
CSAREQGTSPAIQYF TRBV20-1
CSVEVPQGARETQYF TRBV29-1
CASGLWGGGHEQYF TRBV6-5
CASSPLAGPNTGELFF TRBV7-6
CASGSDVNPMNTEAFF TRBV12-5
CAWSVLSTDTQYF TRBV30
CARSAAGAFAYEQYF TRBV30
CASSPGGPTNTEAFF TRBV14
CASSFGLAGAVGANVLTF TRBV28
CASSQDWTGGGPDTQYF TRBV14
CSVVVGVTDTQYF TRBV29-1
CASSLAISYQDIQYF TRBV7-9